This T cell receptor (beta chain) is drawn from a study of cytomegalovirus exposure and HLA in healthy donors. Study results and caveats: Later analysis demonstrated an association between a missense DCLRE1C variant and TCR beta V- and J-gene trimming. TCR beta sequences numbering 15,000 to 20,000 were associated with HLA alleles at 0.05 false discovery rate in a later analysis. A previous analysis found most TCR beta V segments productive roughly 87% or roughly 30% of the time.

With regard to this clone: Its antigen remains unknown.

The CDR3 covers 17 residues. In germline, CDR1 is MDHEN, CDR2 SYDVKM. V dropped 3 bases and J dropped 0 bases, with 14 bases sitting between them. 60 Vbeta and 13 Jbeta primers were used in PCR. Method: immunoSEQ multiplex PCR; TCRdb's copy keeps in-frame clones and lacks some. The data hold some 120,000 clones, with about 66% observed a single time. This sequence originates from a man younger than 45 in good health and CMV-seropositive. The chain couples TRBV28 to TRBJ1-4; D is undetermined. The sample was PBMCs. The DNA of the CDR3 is TGTGCCAGCAGTTTTGGACTGACCCGAACAACTAATGAAAAACTGTTTTTT. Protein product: CASSFGLTRTTNEKLFF.